A selection of T cell receptor beta chains follows, all from one sample in a study of T-cell memory formation after mild COVID-19. TCRdb re-derived calls from the 5' RACE reads in MiXCR, one entry per CDR3 protein. Of roughly 350,000 distinct CDR3 sequences listed, about 13% are singletons. Sequenced sample: PBMCs or a T cell subset sorted from them (not recorded which). Every receptor here comes from a young man who had mild COVID-19 (a few samples of this study predate the infection). Cell type and time point are not known. Each CDR3 is given with its conserved first and last residue. D genes are given only for firm matches. A clone size is listed for some rows: how often the clone was seen (once, few, many), or a class if it is expanded.

d_call	clone_size	v_call	j_call	cdr3_aa	cdr3_nt
TRBD2	few	TRBV3-1	TRBJ2-3	CASSRTSATDTQYF	TGTGCCAGCAGCCGGACTAGCGCCACAGATACGCAGTATTTT
NA	NA	TRBV5-1	TRBJ1-2	CASQQQGGGYTF	TGCGCCAGCCAACAACAGGGTGGCGGCTACACCTTC
NA	NA	TRBV4-3	TRBJ2-7	CASSQIPDQTYEQYF	TGCGCCAGCAGCCAAATCCCGGACCAAACCTACGAGCAGTACTTC
TRBD1	NA	TRBV27	TRBJ1-2	CASSFTGAYGYTF	TGTGCCAGCAGTTTTACAGGGGCCTATGGCTACACCTTC
NA	few	TRBV5-1	TRBJ2-2	CASSLVRRPGELFF	TGCGCCAGCAGCTTGGTTAGGAGGCCCGGGGAGCTGTTTTTT
NA	NA	TRBV29-1	TRBJ2-3	CSVRPGVNTDTQYF	TGCAGCGTTCGTCCAGGGGTAAACACAGATACGCAGTATTTT
NA	NA	TRBV3-1	TRBJ2-3	CASSPLLGDSTDTQYF	TGTGCCAGCAGCCCCCTTTTGGGGGATAGCACAGATACGCAGTATTTT
TRBD2	NA	TRBV5-1	TRBJ2-2	CASSWSAGGGAGELFF	TGCGCCAGCAGCTGGTCAGCGGGAGGAGGAGCCGGGGAGCTGTTTTTT
NA	few	TRBV5-1	TRBJ1-2	CASSFGLQGSYTF	TGCGCCAGCAGCTTCGGACTGCAGGGTTCCTACACCTTC
TRBD2	few	TRBV20-1	TRBJ2-5	CSANSIAGLTGTQYF	TGCAGTGCCAACTCCATAGCGGGTTTAACGGGGACCCAGTACTTC
TRBD1	NA	TRBV4-1	TRBJ2-7	CASRLRTGGGEQYF	TGCGCCAGCAGGCTGAGGACAGGGGGTGGCGAGCAGTACTTC
NA	many	TRBV7-8	TRBJ2-1	CASSPGGGNEQFF	TGTGCCAGCAGCCCCGGGGGTGGTAATGAGCAGTTCTTC
NA	few	TRBV11-2	TRBJ1-1	CASSLVGPEAFF	TGTGCCAGCAGCTTAGTGGGACCAGAAGCTTTCTTT
TRBD1	NA	TRBV29-1	TRBJ1-1	CSAAGGEGAEAFF	TGCAGCGCAGCAGGGGGCGAGGGCGCTGAAGCTTTCTTT
NA	few	TRBV15	TRBJ1-1	CATRGSLNTEAFF	TGTGCCACCAGAGGCTCGCTGAACACTGAAGCTTTCTTT
TRBD1	few	TRBV6-2/TRBV6-3	TRBJ2-3	CASIPGQGTDTQYF	TGTGCCAGCATTCCGGGACAGGGTACAGATACGCAGTATTTT
TRBD1	NA	TRBV7-7	TRBJ2-2	CASSPRTGANTGELFF	TGTGCCAGCAGCCCACGGACAGGGGCCAACACCGGGGAGCTGTTTTTT
NA	many	TRBV5-1	TRBJ2-3	CASSLGRSRDTQYF	TGCGCCAGCAGCTTGGGACGGTCACGGGATACGCAGTATTTT
TRBD2	few	TRBV7-3	TRBJ2-2	CASSPGLARTGELFF	TGTGCCAGCAGCCCGGGACTAGCGCGAACCGGGGAGCTGTTTTTT
TRBD1	NA	TRBV9	TRBJ2-2	CASSVTGTGDAGELFF	TGTGCCAGCAGCGTCACCGGGACAGGGGACGCCGGGGAGCTGTTTTTT
NA	few	TRBV5-1	TRBJ1-2	CASSLEGTSGYTF	TGCGCCAGCAGCTTGGAAGGTACATCTGGCTACACCTTC
TRBD1	NA	TRBV4-2	TRBJ1-4	CASSQDQGAGTNEKLFF	TGTGCCAGCAGCCAAGATCAGGGGGCCGGCACTAATGAAAAACTGTTTTTT
NA	few	TRBV12-3/TRBV12-4	TRBJ1-2	CASSFGSGNTRGYTF	TGTGCCAGCAGTTTCGGATCAGGGAACACTAGAGGCTACACCTTC
NA	NA	TRBV14	TRBJ2-3	CASSQFRGRTDTQYF	TGTGCCAGCAGCCAATTCAGGGGACGCACAGATACGCAGTATTTT
TRBD1	NA	TRBV10-3	TRBJ1-2	CAISPRQGANYGYTF	TGTGCCATCAGCCCTAGACAGGGGGCTAACTATGGCTACACCTTC